This T cell receptor beta chain came from a study of control samples from healthy donors and cancer patients. After removal of 2 bases from V and 6 bases from J, the junction contained 6 bases not matched to a gene. In germline, CDR1 is LNHDA, CDR2 SQIVND (reference sequence). The length of the CDR3 is 14 residues. The method was immunoSEQ multiplex PCR; TCRdb's version includes in-frame clones alone and lacks a portion of them. Among roughly 400,000 clones, about nine tenths were seen once, and the ten largest hold just under 6.5%. In its sample, this clone was seen once. The genes are TRBV19 and TRBJ1-2; 7 nucleotides align to TRBD1. The origin of this receptor is a man between 40 and 49 years old with head and neck cancer. What was sequenced was PBMCs. The CDR3 coding sequence is TGTGCCAGTAGTATAAACAGGGGAGATGATGGCTACACCTTC. Protein sequence: CASSINRGDDGYTF.